This is a list of T cell receptor beta chains from one sample in a study of CD8+ T cells in alopecia areata. The repertoire was sequenced with immunoSEQ multiplex PCR; TCRdb's copy has only in-frame clones and lacks some. The sample lists 130,000 or so clones; around 86% were seen once. The starting material was CD8+ T cells sorted from blood, obtained at week 4, from a patient treated with tofacitinib. All receptors derive from a human donor with alopecia areata. Both conserved end residues are part of each CDR3. The D gene is left open where the match is weak. Rows may omit the clone size; those that give it use once, few, many or a size class.

CDR3 protein | CDR3 DNA | V gene | D gene | J gene | clone size
CASSWGLAGGETQYF | TGTGCCAGCAGCTGGGGACTAGCGGGAGGAGAGACCCAGTACTTC | TRBV7-9 | TRBD2 | TRBJ2-5 | .
CASSLGGGQNFGANVLTF | TGTGCCAGCAGCTTGGGCGGGGGCCAAAATTTTGGGGCCAACGTCCTGACTTTC | TRBV5-4 | . | TRBJ2-6 | .
CASSLGGDYNEQFF | TGTGCCAGTAGTCTCGGAGGGGACTACAATGAGCAGTTCTTC | TRBV19 | . | TRBJ2-1 | few
CATSRDRGDYGYTF | TGTGCCACCAGCAGGGACAGGGGGGACTATGGCTACACCTTC | TRBV15 | TRBD1 | TRBJ1-2 | .
CASASGGGLGYGYTF | TGTGCCAGCGCATCGGGGGGGGGCCTGGGCTATGGCTACACCTTC | TRBV27 | . | TRBJ1-2 | .
CASSPGQGAYGYTF | TGTGCCAGCAGTCCTGGACAGGGGGCCTATGGCTACACCTTC | TRBV27 | TRBD1 | TRBJ1-2 | .
CASSSYGTDTQYF | TGTGCCAGCAGCTCCTATGGCACAGATACGCAGTATTTT | TRBV7-2 | . | TRBJ2-3 | .
CASSQGYRVNEKLFF | TGTGCCAGCAGCCAAGGATACAGGGTAAACGAAAAACTGTTTTTT | TRBV14 | . | TRBJ1-4 | .
CASSLTGGGQPQHF | TGTGCCAGTAGTTTGACAGGGGGCGGTCAGCCCCAGCATTTT | TRBV19 | TRBD1 | TRBJ1-5 | .
CASSQGPALGTYEQYF | TGCGCCAGCAGCCAAGGGCCAGCGCTGGGGACCTACGAGCAGTACTTC | TRBV4-1 | . | TRBJ2-7 | .
CASSLAGGAKNIQYF | TGTGCCAGCAGCTTAGCAGGGGGCGCCAAAAACATTCAGTACTTC | TRBV7-8 | TRBD1 | TRBJ2-4 | few
CASSLIGGEQETQYF | TGTGCCAGCAGCTTAATCGGGGGGGAACAAGAGACCCAGTACTTC | TRBV7-3 | TRBD2 | TRBJ2-5 | .
CASVVNTEAFF | TGTGCCAGCGTAGTGAACACTGAAGCTTTCTTT | TRBV2 | . | TRBJ1-1 | .
CASSLVGRGRHEQFF | TGTGCCAGCAGCTTAGTCGGCAGGGGTCGGCATGAGCAGTTCTTC | TRBV7-9 | . | TRBJ2-1 | .
CASSLGNQPQHF | TGTGCCAGCAGCTTGGGTAATCAGCCCCAGCATTTT | TRBV7-9 | . | TRBJ1-5 | .
CASSFEGADEQYF | TGTGCCAGCAGTTTTGAGGGGGCGGACGAGCAGTACTTC | TRBV27 | TRBD1 | TRBJ2-7 | .
CASSGPIRGEYEQYF | TGTGCCAGCAGTGGTCCGATCCGGGGGGAGTACGAGCAGTACTTC | TRBV25-1 | TRBD2 | TRBJ2-7 | .
CSVDGLAGYGNIQYF | TGCAGCGTTGACGGCCTAGCGGGGTATGGAAACATTCAGTACTTC | TRBV29-1 | TRBD2 | TRBJ2-4 | once
CASSSNNAGELFF | TGTGCCAGCAGCTCGAATAACGCCGGGGAGCTGTTTTTT | TRBV5-4 | . | TRBJ2-2 | .
CSGATGEAEAFF | TGCAGCGGTGCGACAGGGGAAGCTGAAGCTTTCTTT | TRBV29-1 | TRBD1 | TRBJ1-1 | few
CASSQEGTVHNYGYTF | TGTGCCAGCAGCCAAGAAGGGACAGTTCATAACTATGGCTACACCTTC | TRBV14 | TRBD1 | TRBJ1-2 | .
CAWSTGTSGYNEQFF | TGTGCCTGGAGTACCGGGACTAGCGGCTACAATGAGCAGTTCTTC | TRBV30 | TRBD2 | TRBJ2-1 | .
CASSQGVNEQFF | TGCGCCAGCAGCCAAGGCGTCAATGAGCAGTTCTTC | TRBV4-1 | . | TRBJ2-1 | .
CAISEGTGHYEQYF | TGTGCCATCAGTGAGGGGACAGGCCACTACGAGCAGTACTTC | TRBV10-3 | TRBD1 | TRBJ2-7 | .
CASSGGSGQGPRTQYF | TGTGCCAGCAGCGGAGGTTCAGGGCAGGGTCCTCGGACCCAGTACTTC | TRBV5-6 | . | TRBJ2-5 | .
CASSSTQTSYNEQFF | TGTGCCAGCAGCTCGACTCAGACCTCCTACAATGAGCAGTTCTTC | TRBV7-9 | . | TRBJ2-1 | .
CASSYSPGLLNTEAFF | TGTGCCAGCAGTTACTCCCCGGGACTCCTGAACACTGAAGCTTTCTTT | TRBV6-5 | . | TRBJ1-1 | .
CASSTGRRGDEQYF | TGCGCCAGCAGCACCGGGAGACGGGGGGACGAGCAGTACTTC | TRBV5-1 | TRBD2 | TRBJ2-7 | .
CASSEWSIWQMNTGELFF | TGTGCCAGCAGTGAATGGTCGATTTGGCAGATGAACACCGGGGAGCTGTTTTTT | TRBV6-1 | . | TRBJ2-2 | .
CASSQDSYEQYF | TGTGCCAGCAGTCAGGACAGCTACGAGCAGTACTTC | TRBV28 | . | TRBJ2-7 | few
CATAPSPGTISYEQYF | TGTGCCACCGCCCCATCCCCCGGGACTATATCCTACGAGCAGTACTTC | TRBV19 | TRBD2 | TRBJ2-7 | .
CASSQEGATEAFF | TGCGCCAGCAGCCAAGAGGGGGCCACTGAAGCTTTCTTT | TRBV4-1 | . | TRBJ1-1 | .
CASSEGLAGENIQYF | TGTGCCAGCAGTGAGGGACTAGCGGGGGAAAACATTCAGTACTTC | TRBV2 | TRBD2 | TRBJ2-4 | .
CASSLPSGSPIDTQYF | TGCGCCAGCAGCCTTCCTAGCGGGAGTCCAATAGATACGCAGTATTTT | TRBV4-1 | TRBD2 | TRBJ2-3 | .
CAIQGVTTNYGYTF | TGTGCCATACAGGGTGTGACAACTAACTATGGCTACACCTTC | TRBV2 | . | TRBJ1-2 | .
CASSPGLAGTYEQYF | TGTGCCAGCAGCCCGGGACTAGCGGGGACCTACGAGCAGTACTTC | TRBV13 | TRBD2 | TRBJ2-7 | .
CASSPRDKGEQYF | TGTGCCAGTAGTCCGAGAGATAAGGGCGAGCAGTACTTC | TRBV19 | . | TRBJ2-7 | .
CASSYDSSYEQYF | TGTGCCAGCAGTTACGACAGCTCCTACGAGCAGTACTTC | TRBV6-5 | . | TRBJ2-7 | few
CSVEGRNYEQYF | TGCAGCGTTGAGGGCAGGAATTACGAGCAGTACTTC | TRBV29-1 | . | TRBJ2-7 | .
CASSLEWTGSYNEQFF | TGCGCCAGCAGCTTGGAATGGACAGGGTCCTACAATGAGCAGTTCTTC | TRBV5-1 | TRBD1 | TRBJ2-1 | .
CASSLQWGGGEQFF | TGTGCCAGCAGCCTACAATGGGGGGGCGGAGAGCAGTTCTTC | TRBV9 | . | TRBJ2-1 | .
CASSGGTSGSSYEQYF | TGTGCCAGCAGCGGGGGGACTAGCGGGTCATCCTACGAGCAGTACTTC | TRBV7-6 | TRBD2 | TRBJ2-7 | .
CASSFAGDNEQFF | TGTGCCAGCAGCTTCGCCGGGGACAATGAGCAGTTCTTC | TRBV5-6 | . | TRBJ2-1 | once
CASSELGQGVEQYF | TGTGCCAGCAGTGAGTTGGGACAGGGGGTCGAGCAGTACTTC | TRBV2 | TRBD1 | TRBJ2-7 | .
CASSQDGTGDQFF | TGCGCCAGCAGCCAAGATGGGACAGGGGATCAGTTCTTC | TRBV4-1 | TRBD1 | TRBJ2-1 | once